These T cell receptor beta chains were read from a single sample in a study of T cell repertoires in cytomegalovirus infection. Each CDR3 protein gets one entry after TCRdb re-called the reads with MiXCR. The sample yields more than 140,000 distinct CDR3 sequences, about 6.1% seen once. Input material: PBMCs. These receptors originate from a human donor in good health (CMV status not recorded). Some clones in this sample may be carry-over from other donors' samples. The CDR3 runs from the conserved cysteine through the conserved F or W. The D gene is left open where the match is weak. Clone sizes are given selectively: once, few, many, or a class where the clone is expanded.

clone_size	v_call	j_call	d_call	cdr3_aa	cdr3_nt
few	TRBV2	TRBJ2-3	TRBD2	CARRTSGGPSTDTQYF	TGTGCCAGAAGGACTAGCGGGGGCCCTAGCACAGATACGCAGTATTTT
many	TRBV2	TRBJ2-1	-	CASREGRGAYNEQFF	TGTGCCAGCAGAGAGGGACGGGGAGCTTACAATGAGCAGTTCTTC
many	TRBV27	TRBJ2-3	-	CASYARDLTDTQYF	TGTGCCAGCTATGCTCGGGACCTCACAGATACGCAGTATTTT
many	TRBV20-1	TRBJ2-3	-	CSVPVPDTQYF	TGCAGTGTCCCAGTTCCAGATACGCAGTATTTT
-	TRBV14	TRBJ2-7	TRBD1	CASSQYPGQGAFEQYF	TGTGCCAGCAGCCAATACCCGGGACAGGGGGCTTTTGAGCAGTACTTC
many	TRBV2	TRBJ2-2	-	CASLFGVNTGELFF	TGTGCCAGCCTTTTTGGGGTGAACACCGGGGAGCTGTTTTTT
many	TRBV10-3	TRBJ2-7	TRBD1	CAISRDSGAEQYF	TGTGCCATCAGCCGGGACAGCGGTGCCGAGCAGTACTTC
-	TRBV6-2/TRBV6-3	TRBJ2-1	TRBD2	CASSYTIAGTFYNEQFF	TGTGCCAGCAGTTACACGATAGCGGGAACATTCTACAATGAGCAGTTCTTC
many	TRBV7-6	TRBJ2-1	-	CASSYSPRQRARGNEQFF	TGTGCCAGCAGTTATAGTCCCCGGCAGCGGGCACGCGGCAATGAGCAGTTCTTC
many	TRBV7-2	TRBJ2-1	-	CASSSRDSRTYNEQFF	TGTGCCAGCAGCTCGCGGGACAGCCGGACCTACAATGAGCAGTTCTTC
many	TRBV10-3	TRBJ1-1	-	CAIRSGKAEAFF	TGTGCCATCAGGTCAGGGAAGGCTGAAGCTTTCTTT
many	TRBV7-2	TRBJ2-3	TRBD2	CASSFSGGARTDTQYF	TGTGCCAGCAGCTTTAGCGGGGGGGCTCGCACAGATACGCAGTATTTT
many	TRBV7-2	TRBJ2-5	TRBD1	CASSLEYDGQGKVETQYF	TGTGCCAGCAGCTTAGAGTATGACGGACAGGGGAAAGTAGAGACCCAGTACTTC
many	TRBV19	TRBJ2-2	-	CASSVPNTGELFF	TGTGCCAGTAGTGTCCCGAACACCGGGGAGCTGTTTTTT
few	TRBV2	TRBJ2-5	-	CASSRTRTPGQETQYF	TGTGCCAGCAGTCGCACCCGGACTCCTGGCCAGGAGACCCAGTACTTC
many	TRBV2	TRBJ1-1	-	CASRSSSQPNTEAFF	TGTGCCAGCAGATCGTCTTCGCAGCCGAACACTGAAGCTTTCTTT
-	TRBV7-7	TRBJ2-7	-	CASSKGPSSYEQYF	TGTGCTAGCAGCAAGGGACCCTCCTCCTACGAGCAGTACTTC
many	TRBV5-1	TRBJ1-2	-	CASSPNPGFGYTF	TGCGCCAGCAGCCCGAATCCAGGGTTCGGCTACACCTTC
many	TRBV7-2	TRBJ2-1	TRBD2	CASSPTSEGYNEQFF	TGTGCCAGCAGCCCTACTAGCGAGGGGTACAATGAGCAGTTCTTC
many	TRBV7-2	TRBJ2-7	-	CASSKTTYEQYF	TGTGCCAGCAGCAAGACCACCTACGAGCAGTACTTC
many	TRBV7-8	TRBJ2-3	-	CASSLTGRTDTQYF	TGTGCCAGCAGCTTAACAGGGAGGACAGATACGCAGTATTTT
many	TRBV18	TRBJ1-1	TRBD1	CASSPRTGAMNTEAFF	TGTGCCAGCTCACCCAGGACAGGGGCAATGAACACTGAAGCTTTCTTT
few	TRBV18	TRBJ2-7	-	CASSPSGVTSYEQYF	TGTGCCAGCTCACCGAGTGGGGTTACCTCCTACGAGCAGTACTTC
many	TRBV7-2	TRBJ2-1	-	CASSPGTQWSNEQFF	TGTGCCAGCAGCCCAGGGACCCAATGGAGCAATGAGCAGTTCTTC
many	TRBV2	TRBJ1-2	-	CASIPSGWYGYTF	TGTGCCAGCATCCCCTCTGGTTGGTATGGCTACACCTTC
many	TRBV19	TRBJ1-5	TRBD1	CASSTSGGGNQPQHF	TGTGCCAGTAGTACCTCAGGGGGCGGCAATCAGCCCCAGCATTTT
many	TRBV7-8	TRBJ2-7	-	CASSLVRAAWGYEQYF	TGTGCCAGCAGCTTAGTCAGGGCAGCCTGGGGCTACGAGCAGTACTTC
-	TRBV15	TRBJ2-7	-	CATSREVTPTYEQYF	TGTGCCACCAGCAGAGAGGTGACTCCGACCTACGAGCAGTACTTC
many	TRBV7-2	TRBJ2-1	TRBD2	CASSLEGTSGVPEQFF	TGTGCCAGCAGCTTAGAAGGGACTAGCGGGGTCCCTGAGCAGTTCTTC
many	TRBV7-3	TRBJ2-3	TRBD2	CASSHGAGDTDTQYF	TGTGCCAGCAGCCACGGAGCGGGAGACACAGATACGCAGTATTTT
many	TRBV7-8	TRBJ2-5	TRBD2	CASSPQRGTRETQYF	TGTGCCAGCAGTCCCCAGCGGGGGACTCGGGAGACCCAGTACTTC
many	TRBV5-4	TRBJ2-1	TRBD2	CASSRPPGGGADEQFF	TGTGCCAGCAGCAGGCCCCCCGGCGGGGGGGCAGATGAGCAGTTCTTC
many	TRBV7-8	TRBJ2-1	-	CASSLAGGLNEQFF	TGTGCCAGCAGCTTAGCTGGGGGCCTCAATGAGCAGTTCTTC
few	TRBV5-1	TRBJ1-1	-	CASSLVLNTEAFF	TGCGCCAGCAGCTTGGTTTTGAACACTGAAGCTTTCTTT
many	TRBV28	TRBJ2-4	TRBD1	CASSQTGGGGLAKNIQYF	TGTGCCAGCAGTCAAACAGGGGGCGGGGGCCTAGCCAAAAACATTCAGTACTTC
many	TRBV7-2	TRBJ1-6	-	CASSLGGLSSYNSPLHF	TGTGCCAGCAGCTTAGGGGGCCTGAGCTCCTATAATTCACCCCTCCACTTT
-	TRBV12-3/TRBV12-4	TRBJ1-2	TRBD1	CASRGQGGPYGYTF	TGTGCCAGCAGGGGACAGGGGGGCCCCTATGGCTACACCTTC
many	TRBV28	TRBJ1-1	-	CGVGSTSWDEAFF	TGTGGGGTGGGGAGCACCTCCTGGGATGAAGCTTTCTTT
few	TRBV10-2	TRBJ2-7	TRBD1	CASSAPGQGHYEQYF	TGCGCCAGCAGTGCCCCCGGACAGGGACACTACGAGCAGTACTTC
many	TRBV7-2	TRBJ2-5	-	CASSLAQGIRTQYF	TGTGCCAGCAGCTTAGCGCAGGGCATTAGGACCCAGTACTTC
many	TRBV7-2	TRBJ1-2	TRBD1	CASRPGTGIWGYTF	TGTGCCAGCAGGCCCGGGACAGGGATCTGGGGCTACACCTTC
many	TRBV6-1	TRBJ1-4	TRBD1	CASRGTGPNEKLFF	TGTGCCAGCAGGGGGACAGGACCTAATGAAAAACTGTTTTTT
many	TRBV6-2/TRBV6-3	TRBJ1-6	-	CASSDLLGTSSNSPLHF	TGTGCCAGCAGTGATCTTCTCGGGACGTCAAGTAATTCACCCCTCCACTTT
many	TRBV6-2/TRBV6-3	TRBJ1-5	TRBD1	CASSSRTGLSQPQHF	TGTGCCAGCAGTTCGCGGACAGGGTTAAGCCAGCCCCAGCATTTT
few	TRBV11-3	TRBJ2-7	TRBD1	CASSPGQVGGEQYF	TGTGCCAGCAGCCCCGGACAGGTTGGCGGCGAGCAGTACTTC
many	TRBV7-2	TRBJ2-3	TRBD2	CASSFDSGGGGTDTQYF	TGTGCCAGCAGCTTTGATAGCGGGGGCGGGGGCACAGATACGCAGTATTTT
many	TRBV4-2	TRBJ2-1	-	CASSFLRTTRGHNEQFF	TGTGCCAGCAGCTTCCTAAGAACCACTCGCGGACACAATGAGCAGTTCTTC
few	TRBV28	TRBJ1-1	TRBD1	CASQGAVNTEAFF	TGTGCCAGTCAGGGGGCCGTGAACACTGAAGCTTTCTTT
few	TRBV10-3	TRBJ1-1	TRBD1	CAIRKGTAENTEAFF	TGTGCCATCAGGAAAGGGACAGCTGAGAACACTGAAGCTTTCTTT
-	TRBV27	TRBJ2-3	TRBD2	CASSRLTSGSTDTQYF	TGTGCCAGCAGTCGCTTGACTAGCGGGTCCACAGATACGCAGTATTTT
many	TRBV4-2	TRBJ2-5	-	CASSQGGRWLAQETQYF	TGTGCCAGCAGCCAAGGAGGTCGCTGGCTAGCCCAAGAGACCCAGTACTTC
many	TRBV7-2	TRBJ2-1	-	CASSLSSRVNEQFF	TGTGCCAGCAGCTTATCCTCCAGGGTTAATGAGCAGTTCTTC